Listed below are T cell receptor beta chains from one sample, sequenced in a study of Ad26.COV2.S vaccination and SARS-CoV-2 variants. Generated by immunoSEQ multiplex PCR, the TCRdb table keeps only in-frame clones and is missing some. The sample has about 680,000 clones, roughly 90% seen once. This sample comprised peripheral blood, obtained in a trial of Ad26.COV2.S vaccine versus placebo. These receptors were obtained from a person between 18 and 59 years old who received the Ad26.COV2.S COVID-19 vaccine or a placebo. Both conserved end residues are part of each CDR3. The order of the fields is J gene, V gene, D gene, clone size, CDR3 length, CDR3 DNA, CDR3 protein. The D gene is left open where the match is weak. A row's size may be missing; if present it is once, few, many or a size class.

TRBJ2-5	TRBV21-1	-	-	13	TGTGCCAGCAGCAAAGTTGGGGAAGAGACCCAGTACTTC	CASSKVGEETQYF
TRBJ1-5	TRBV6-2/TRBV6-3	-	-	12	TGTGCCAGCAGTCCCGCTCTTAAGCCCCAGCATTTT	CASSPALKPQHF
TRBJ2-2	TRBV9	-	-	15	TGTGCCAGCAGCGTAGAAGGTTTTAGGACCGGGGAGCTGTTTTTT	CASSVEGFRTGELFF
TRBJ1-3	TRBV30	-	-	15	TGTGCCTGGAGCGTACCAGGACTCGCTGGAAACACCATATATTTT	CAWSVPGLAGNTIYF
TRBJ1-2	TRBV21-1	-	-	16	TGTGCCAGCAGCAAGTATGAGGGGTTCTACTGCTATGGCTACACCTTC	CASSKYEGFYCYGYTF
TRBJ1-5	TRBV6-5	-	-	14	TGTGCCAGCAGTTACCCAGGGGAGGGTCAGCCCCAGCATTTT	CASSYPGEGQPQHF
TRBJ2-1	TRBV30	TRBD2	-	15	TGTGCCTGGACCCCCGGGACTAGCAAAAGTAATGAGCAGTTCTTC	CAWTPGTSKSNEQFF
TRBJ2-5	TRBV25-1	TRBD2	-	17	TGTGCCAGCAGTGAATTTAGCGGGGGGCCCTACCGGGAGACCCAGTACTTC	CASSEFSGGPYRETQYF
TRBJ1-2	TRBV5-1	-	-	14	TGCGCCAGCAGCTTGGATGCGGGGCTGGATGGCTACACCTTC	CASSLDAGLDGYTF
TRBJ2-7	TRBV30	-	once	13	TGTGCCTGGAGTGTGGGACATTCCTACGAGCAGTACTTC	CAWSVGHSYEQYF
TRBJ2-7	TRBV5-1	TRBD2	-	16	TGCGCCAGCAGCCCACCGCTAGCGGGGGACCCCTACGAGCAGTACTTC	CASSPPLAGDPYEQYF
TRBJ2-3	TRBV4-3	TRBD2	-	16	TGCGCCAGCAGCCGCCGAGCGGGATATGATGGAGATACGCAGTATTTT	CASSRRAGYDGDTQYF
TRBJ2-7	TRBV9	-	-	14	TGTGCCAGCAGCGTAGACGGCCGCTCCTACGAGCAGTACTTC	CASSVDGRSYEQYF
TRBJ1-5	TRBV29-1	TRBD1	-	17	TGCAGCGTTGTCAAACAAAGGCAGGGGGATAGCAATCAGCCCCAGCATTTT	CSVVKQRQGDSNQPQHF
TRBJ2-2	TRBV2	-	-	15	TGTGCCAGCAGTGAAGTCGGACCCCACACCGGGGAGCTGTTTTTT	CASSEVGPHTGELFF
TRBJ2-5	TRBV6-2/TRBV6-3	TRBD2	-	14	TGTGCCAGCAGCCCGGGGGGGCAGGAAGAGACCCAGTACTTC	CASSPGGQEETQYF
TRBJ2-3	TRBV6-4	-	-	14	TGTGCCAGCACACCAGAGCACGGCACAGATACGCAGTATTTT	CASTPEHGTDTQYF
TRBJ2-7	TRBV5-6	-	-	15	TGTGCCAGCAGCCCCGTGGAGCGACCACCCTACGAGCAGTACTTC	CASSPVERPPYEQYF
TRBJ1-2	TRBV5-4	-	-	14	TGTGCCAGCACCGCGGGGCAGGCTAACTATGGCTACACCTTC	CASTAGQANYGYTF
TRBJ1-5	TRBV11-2	TRBD1	-	17	TGTGCCAGCAGCTTGGGGCAGGGGGCCCCCCGAAATCAGCCCCAGCATTTT	CASSLGQGAPRNQPQHF
TRBJ2-7	TRBV19	TRBD1	-	15	TGTGCCAGTAGTATAGTTTGGGACAGAAGCTACGAGCAGTACTTC	CASSIVWDRSYEQYF
TRBJ2-7	TRBV7-3	TRBD2	-	15	TGTGCCAGCAGCGTCGCTAGCGGGGGAACCTACGAGCAGTACTTC	CASSVASGGTYEQYF
TRBJ1-1	TRBV7-8	-	-	14	TGTGCCAGCAGCTCCATACAGGGTTGGACTGAAGCTTTCTTT	CASSSIQGWTEAFF
TRBJ2-5	TRBV7-9	-	-	11	TGTGCCAGCAGCTACTCTGAGACCCAGTACTTC	CASSYSETQYF
TRBJ2-7	TRBV14	-	-	13	TGTGCCAGCAGCCCAAGGATAGACTACGAGCAGTACTTC	CASSPRIDYEQYF
TRBJ1-4	TRBV19	-	-	15	TGTGCCAGTAGGTTCCAGGCGGGCGGAGGCGAAAAACTGTTTTTT	CASRFQAGGGEKLFF
TRBJ1-5	TRBV12-3/TRBV12-4	-	-	13	TGTGCCAGCAGCCCCGGACAGAATCAGCCCCAGCATTTT	CASSPGQNQPQHF
TRBJ1-2	TRBV2	TRBD1	-	16	TGTGCCAGCAGTGACCAGGGGGCCGAAGCTAACTATGGCTACACCTTC	CASSDQGAEANYGYTF
TRBJ2-5	TRBV9	-	once	16	TGTGCCAGCAGCGTAGCCTTGGGCAGAAGCGGGGAGACCCAGTACTTC	CASSVALGRSGETQYF
TRBJ2-1	TRBV27	-	-	14	TGTGCCAGCAGTTTAATCGACGGATACAATGAGCAGTTCTTC	CASSLIDGYNEQFF
TRBJ2-6	TRBV5-4	-	once	18	TGTGCCAGCAGCTCGCCGACACGCCTTTTGGCCGGGGCCAACGTCCTGACTTTC	CASSSPTRLLAGANVLTF